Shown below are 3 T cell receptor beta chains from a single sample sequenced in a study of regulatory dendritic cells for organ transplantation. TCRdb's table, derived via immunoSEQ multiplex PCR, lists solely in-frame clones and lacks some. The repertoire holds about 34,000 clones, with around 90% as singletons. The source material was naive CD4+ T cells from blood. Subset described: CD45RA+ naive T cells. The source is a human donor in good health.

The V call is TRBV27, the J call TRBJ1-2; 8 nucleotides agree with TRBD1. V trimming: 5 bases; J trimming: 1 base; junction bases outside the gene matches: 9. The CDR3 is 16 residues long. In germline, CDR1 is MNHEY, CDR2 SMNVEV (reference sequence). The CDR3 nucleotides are TGTGCCAGCAGTCCGGACAGGGTAGGGGATAACTATGGCTACACCTTC. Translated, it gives CASSPDRVGDNYGYTF.

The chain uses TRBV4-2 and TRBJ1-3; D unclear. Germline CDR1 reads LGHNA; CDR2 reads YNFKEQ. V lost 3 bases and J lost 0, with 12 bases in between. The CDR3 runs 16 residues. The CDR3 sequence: CASSQENYDSGNTIYF. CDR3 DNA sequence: TGTGCCAGCAGCCAGGAAAACTATGACTCTGGAAACACCATATATTTT.

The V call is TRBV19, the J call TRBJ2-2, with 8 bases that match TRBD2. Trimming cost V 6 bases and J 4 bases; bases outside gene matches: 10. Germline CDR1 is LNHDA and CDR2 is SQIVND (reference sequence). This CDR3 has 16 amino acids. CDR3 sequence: CASSGISGIPTGELFF. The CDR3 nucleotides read TGTGCCAGTAGCGGGATTAGCGGGATTCCCACCGGGGAGCTGTTTTTT.